The 20 T cell receptor beta chains listed next were all sequenced from one sample in a study of T cell responses to AZD1222 COVID-19 vaccine. Data came from immunoSEQ multiplex PCR; TCRdb stores just in-frame clones and leaves some out. The data contain more than 150,000 clones, 90% of them singletons. The source material was peripheral blood, sampled on day 0 of AZD1222 vaccination. Receptors were obtained from an adult in good health.

The rearrangement links TRBV6-5 to TRBJ1-6; D gene ambiguous. Per the germline V gene, CDR1 is MNHEY and CDR2 is SVGAGI. This CDR3 comprises 13 residues. V lost 0 bases and J 7 bases, leaving 4 bases between the germline ends. Here the CDR3 reads CASSYSNNSPLHF. CDR3 sequence (DNA): TGTGCCAGCAGTTACTCGAACAATTCACCCCTCCACTTT.

V usage is TRBV27 and J usage is TRBJ2-2, with no clear D. This CDR3 has 14 residues. V was clipped by 3 bases and J by 1 base, with 6 bases between them. Germline V gene lookup returns CDR1 MNHEY and CDR2 SMNVEV (reference sequence). CDR3 in amino acids: CASSLIENTGELFF. CDR3 in DNA: TGTGCCAGCAGTTTGATAGAGAACACCGGGGAGCTGTTTTTT.

The chain links TRBV10-3 to TRBJ2-1; D gene ambiguous. Per germline, CDR1 ENHRY and CDR2 SYGVKD. Trimming pared 4 bases from V and 9 bases from J, leaving 10 bases between. The CDR3 runs 12 residues. CDR3 sequence (DNA): TGTGCCATCAGTGGTTCCGCGGTTGAGCAGTTCTTC. Protein: CAISGSAVEQFF.

This clone was recorded only once. V and J are TRBV6-5 and TRBJ2-7, with 7 bases matching TRBD1. Germline V CDR1 and CDR2: MNHEY, SVGAGI. The CDR3 is 15 residues long. V trimming: 2 bases; J trimming: 2 bases; junction bases outside the gene matches: 6. The CDR3 sequence is CASSYATGTAYEQYF. The CDR3 DNA sequence: TGTGCCAGCAGTTACGCGACCGGGACAGCCTACGAGCAGTACTTC.

The V and J genes are TRBV2 and TRBJ2-3; D may be TRBD1 (6 bases). Germline CDR1 and CDR2: SNHLY and FYNNEI. CDR3 size: 15 residues. Between the trimmed V and J ends, which lost 7 bases and 2 bases, there was a span of 16 bases. The CDR3 nucleotides read TGTGCCAGCAAGGGGGAGAAGGGATACACAGATACGCAGTATTTT. It specifies CASKGEKGYTDTQYF.

The chain links TRBV7-8 to TRBJ2-3; a weak D match, TRBD2 (7 bases). The length of the CDR3 is 17 residues. V was shortened by 0 bases and J by 0 bases, with 13 bases between the two germline ends. Per germline, CDR1 SGHVS and CDR2 FQNEAQ. The DNA for the CDR3 is TGTGCCAGCAGCTTAGCGCTAACGGGGGGCAGCACAGATACGCAGTATTTT. Translated, it gives CASSLALTGGSTDTQYF.

This clone occurred a few times. J is TRBJ1-5 and V is TRBV5-6, with no clear D. Germline CDR1 is SGHDT and CDR2 is YYEEEE. V lost 4 bases to trimming and J lost 3 bases, with 11 bases between them. This CDR3 spans 14 amino acids. CDR3 sequence (DNA): TGTGCCAGCAGCATGCGGGAATTCAATCAGCCCCAGCATTTT. Its translation is CASSMREFNQPQHF.

The chain couples TRBV7-9 to TRBJ1-3, with a tentative D call TRBD1 (6 bases). Trimming took off 1 base at V and 4 bases at J, with 11 bases between the two ends. This CDR3 region has 15 residues. Germline lookup yields CDR1 SEHNR and CDR2 FQNEAQ (reference sequence). The CDR3 DNA reads TGTGCCAGCAGCTTAGTCGGGGGCCCCGGAAACACCATATATTTT. This sequence encodes CASSLVGGPGNTIYF.

The chain joins TRBV4-2 to TRBJ2-3; D remains unclear. CDR3 length: 15 amino acids. Germline V CDR1 and CDR2: LGHNA, YNFKEQ. V dropped 1 base and J dropped 1 base, with 9 bases sitting between them. The CDR3 loop is CASSQGGVGTDTQYF. CDR3 DNA sequence: TGTGCCAGCAGCCAAGGTGGGGTCGGCACAGATACGCAGTATTTT.

This clone came up once. The chain couples TRBV25-1 to TRBJ2-1; perhaps D is TRBD1 or TRBD2 (6 bases each). The CDR3 has 16 amino acids. Germline CDR1 MGHDK, CDR2 SYGVNS. Trimming left V 1 base short and J 4 bases short, with 14 bases between. Written as DNA, the CDR3 is TGTGCCAGCAGTGAATGGAGGGACAAGGGATACAATGAGCAGTTCTTC. This sequence encodes CASSEWRDKGYNEQFF.

The chain is built from TRBV18 and TRBJ1-1; 12 bases match TRBD1. The J segment lost 4 bases and the V segment lost 2 bases, leaving 11 bases of the junction unmatched. Looked up from germline, CDR1 is KGHSH and CDR2 is LQKENI. This CDR3 contains 18 residues. CDR3: CASSPNPGQGALSTEAFF. In DNA form, the CDR3 reads TGTGCCAGCTCACCAAATCCGGGACAGGGGGCCTTGAGCACTGAAGCTTTCTTT.

The chain uses TRBV14 and TRBJ2-5, with D unresolved. The CDR3 covers 13 residues. V lost 6 bases to trimming and J lost 1 base, with 9 bases between them. Germline CDR1 SGHDN, CDR2 FVKESK. CDR3 loop: CASSARLQETQYF. CDR3 DNA: TGTGCCAGCAGTGCTAGACTCCAAGAGACCCAGTACTTC.

The chain combines TRBV7-2 with TRBJ2-1, with 9 positions matching TRBD2. J lost 5 bases, V lost 5 bases, and 7 bases had no gene match. Germline V CDR1 and CDR2: SGHTA, FQGNSA. The CDR3 extends over 15 amino acids. The CDR3 is CASSPREGLNNEQFF. For the CDR3, the DNA is TGTGCCAGCAGCCCGCGGGAGGGCCTCAACAATGAGCAGTTCTTC.

CDR3 sequence reads: CASSLSTSGDPQETQYF. The DNA for the CDR3 is TGCGCCAGCAGCTTGTCCACGTCAGGGGACCCCCAAGAGACCCAGTACTTC. V and J are TRBV5-1 and TRBJ2-5; D is perhaps TRBD1 (6 bases). Germline V lookup: CDR1 SGHRS, CDR2 YFSETQ. The CDR3 runs 17 residues. V was shortened by 1 base and J by 1 base, with 17 bases between the two germline ends.

The chain has TRBV9 and TRBJ2-2; D is undetermined. V lost 4 bases and J lost 2, with 6 bases in between. The CDR3 sequence is 13 residues long. Per germline, CDR1 SGDLS and CDR2 YYNGEE. The CDR3 bases are TGTGCCAGCAGCCCGCGTAACACCGGGGAGCTGTTTTTT. It codes for CASSPRNTGELFF. The full variable domain, completed using reference TRBV9 and TRBJ2-2, is DSGVTQTPKHLITATGQRVTLRCSPRSGDLSVYWYQQSLDQGLQFLIQYYNGEERAKGNILERFSAQQFPDLHSELNLSSLELGDSALYFCASSPRNTGELFFGEGSRLTVL.

CDR3 DNA sequence: TGTGCCAGCAGTGACTCCCAGGGAAAGGCAGATACGCAGTATTTT. This gives the protein CASSDSQGKADTQYF. The chain combines TRBV6-4 with TRBJ2-3, with D possibly matching TRBD1 (5 bases). The CDR3 covers 15 residues. V was pared by 0 bases and J by 4 bases, with 11 bases between. Germline V gene lookup returns CDR1 MRHNA and CDR2 SNTAGT.

This chain uses TRBV7-9 with TRBJ2-1; D uncertain. The CDR3 is made up of 16 amino acids. Germline loops: CDR1 SEHNR, CDR2 FQNEAQ (reference sequence). Trimming took off 6 bases at V and 0 bases at J, with 15 bases between the two ends. CDR3 sequence (DNA): TGTGCCAGCAGTTCTCTGGCTAGTGCCTCCTACAATGAGCAGTTCTTC. Protein sequence: CASSSLASASYNEQFF.

The V gene is TRBV5-1, the J gene TRBJ2-3; the D gene is possibly TRBD1 (6 bases). With 5 bases removed from V and 3 bases from J, the gap between germline ends came to 16 bases. Per the germline V gene, CDR1 is SGHRS and CDR2 is YFSETQ. CDR3 length: 15 residues. CDR3 protein: CASRMRGFGTDTQYF. CDR3 sequence (DNA): TGCGCCAGCAGGATGAGGGGGTTTGGTACAGATACGCAGTATTTT.

The chain is built from TRBV5-1 and TRBJ1-6; D gene uncertain. CDR1 SGHRS and CDR2 YFSETQ come from the germline V gene. This CDR3 region has 14 residues. Trimming took off 0 bases at V and 10 bases at J, with 11 bases between the two ends. The CDR3 sequence is CASSLEVGESPLHF. The CDR3 DNA is TGCGCCAGCAGCTTGGAAGTAGGTGAATCACCCCTCCACTTT.

CDR3 nucleotide sequence: TGTGCCAGCAGTCCCGAGGTTACAGATACGCAGTATTTT. The encoded protein is CASSPEVTDTQYF. This chain joins TRBV12-3 or TRBV12-4 and TRBJ2-3; D gene ambiguous. V lost 5 bases and J lost 3, with 9 bases in between. This CDR3 has 13 residues.